This T cell receptor (beta chain) was profiled in a study of cytomegalovirus exposure and HLA in healthy donors (dated by TCRdb to 2017 to 2019). About the full investigation: In an earlier analysis of around 540 of the donors, 276 Gb of sequence data and approximately 120 million unique TCR beta sequences from about 179 million T cells were reported. Around 320 gigabases of sequencing data and 78 million or so unique TCR sequences were included in an early release covering around 600 HLA-typed donors. Of the 350 to 450 genotyped donors, over 70% fell in the genetic ancestry cluster associated with self-reported Caucasian donors. The study was designed to test whether signatures of past pathogen exposure could be identified by cataloging public T cell receptors. The study used immunosequencing to profile the T cell repertoires of several hundred subjects and linked those repertoires to cytomegalovirus serostatus. In addition to the first cohort of around 670 subjects, a separate validation cohort of 120 different subjects was used. High-throughput TCR immunosequencing, statistical association of individual TCRs with disease status, and machine learning were combined to predict cytomegalovirus infection status. A later analysis re-analyzed previously published TCR beta repertoires from 600 to 850 donors and added high-resolution HLA genotyping to study TCR occurrence patterns. Rather than using new phenotypic data, the later analysis identified candidate immune exposures from TCR beta sequences and from how often those sequences occurred across donors. In an earlier analysis of several hundred of the donors, high-throughput TCR beta sequencing was used to judge whether each TCR beta V gene segment behaved as functional or pseudogenic. Donor age, sex, ethnicity and CMV serostatus were compiled together with the repertoire data. A later genetic analysis used genome-wide SNP genotypes for about 65% of the roughly 670 donors, treating that subset as a discovery cohort. Every repertoire in the discovery cohort had been generated on one and the same sequencing platform. HLA typing covered class I and class II loci at four-digit resolution. The number of donors typed differed by locus, with roughly 620-630 for A, B, C, DRB1 and DQB1, roughly 520 for DQA1, over 600 for DPA1, and some 470 for DPB1. About 5 DR-DQ haplotypes were handled as single units for association and clustering, since linkage in the cohort was strong. Across under 500 genotyped donors of the cohort, an average of about 220,000 unique TCR beta nucleotide sequences per donor were sequenced, and approximately 17% of those sequences were non-productive. The paper's findings and limits, for the study overall: Because HLA typing was missing for some donors at each locus, association tests included only the typed subset. Broadly in line with IMGT annotations, most TCR beta V segments showed up in productive rearrangements about 87% or about 30% of the time in an earlier analysis of approximately 600 of the donors. A cluster of highly shared sequence variants was judged likely to be a technical artifact of the sequencing pipeline. In a later analysis, HLA-associated TCR beta chains were found to be more clonally expanded and to have lower generation probabilities than equally common non-associated chains. According to the authors, the approach could potentially be generalized to other disease states and immunological phenotypes. Correlated functional status among segregating V segments might reflect linkage disequilibrium, but an unknown experimental factor could not be ruled out. A further reported finding was that TCR beta sequences accurately predicted the HLA-A and HLA-B alleles for most subjects in the first cohort. The classifier was reported to diagnose cytomegalovirus status with high specificity and sensitivity in both the original and validation cohorts. Most CMV-associated TCR beta chains appeared to be HLA-restricted in a later analysis, and the HLA associations seemed to be driven largely by CMV exposure. Only TCR beta chains were sequenced in this cohort, and the absence of alpha or paired-chain data limited detectable features. In a later analysis, the rate of TCR association differed among HLA loci, with DRB1 alleles having the most associated TCRs and HLA-C alleles having the fewest. In a later analysis, 16,951 TCR beta sequences were associated with specific HLA alleles at a false discovery rate of 0.05. CMV serostatus was the only immune exposure information available for the cohort. Across donors, most TCR sequences were observed very rarely, whereas some public TCRs were present in many individuals. In vitro tests confirmed that a few of the cytomegalovirus-associated TCR beta chains recognize cytomegalovirus antigens. A later genetic analysis reported fewer N-insertions in productive TCRs among donors in an Asian-associated ancestry cluster than the approximately 670-donor mean. A total of fewer than 200 TCR beta chains were listed by the study as associated with cytomegalovirus. In a later analysis, several top co-occurrence clusters were reported to appear linked to parvovirus B19, influenza, CMV and Epstein-Barr virus. The earlier analysis of almost 600 of the donors excluded roughly 17 rarely observed V segments, including chromosome 9 orphons, because counts were too low. Strong co-occurrence of HLA alleles, especially DR and DQ, made assigning TCR associations to individual alleles difficult. Roughly uniform sequencing depth across donors was assumed in presence/absence analyses, although this assumption may not hold. Because the 87-base-pair reads could not distinguish some IMGT-functional V segments, including TRBV6-2 and TRBV6-3, those segments were excluded. A later genetic analysis associated a missense DCLRE1C variant with V-gene and J-gene trimming of TCR beta chains, and an independent cohort replicated the association.

The library came from the immunoSEQ multiplex PCR assay. For the multiplex PCR, a mixture combining 60 forward primers for TCR Vbeta segments and 13 reverse primers for TCR Jbeta segments was used. The CDR3 region of rearranged TCR beta genes was amplified from genomic DNA with a multiplex PCR assay. Amplified TCR beta libraries were sequenced as 87-base-pair reads on the Illumina HiSeq System. In the paper's pipeline: Across the 670 or so repertoires, a later analysis counted some 81 million unique TCR beta chains, some 11 million of which were shared by at least two donors. Raw reads were error-corrected and collapsed into unique sequences with a nearest-neighbor algorithm that merged closely related sequences to remove PCR and sequencing errors. CDR3 sequences were aligned to IMGT reference sequences to assign V, D and J gene segments. For a sequence to be retained, at least a six-nucleotide match to both a V gene segment and a J gene segment was required. Rearrangements were called productive when the CDR3 lacked stop codons and stayed in frame with V and J; all others were non-productive. Following IMGT convention, CDR3 was defined as the stretch from the second conserved V-encoded cysteine to the conserved J-encoded phenylalanine. The earlier analysis of more than 450 of the donors excluded sequences that lacked an unambiguous match to a single V gene segment. An earlier analysis of fewer than 750 of the donors called V segments functional above 56.7% productive rearrangements and segregating when the between-donor standard deviation exceeded 5%. A statistical classification framework was developed to diagnose cytomegalovirus status using the catalog of TCR beta chain sequences. V and J gene assignment, in a later analysis, came from comparing TCR nucleotide sequences with IMGT/GENE-DB human TR gene sequences. In a later analysis, CDR3 sequences and most-parsimonious VDJ recombination scenarios were assigned using the TCRdist pipeline. In a later analysis, each TCR beta chain was defined by its CDR3 amino acid sequence together with its V-gene family, and reads lacking a unique V-gene family were excluded. As a way to deal with suspected cross-contamination and a sequencing artifact, a later analysis dropped more than 500 nucleotide sequences that were highly shared and had low generation probability. In a later analysis, a clonal expansion index was calculated for each public chain from normalized within-repertoire ranks of inferred template counts. Generation probabilities in a later analysis came from a VDJ recombination model fitted to out-of-frame rearrangements, and those results were checked against IGoR. In a later analysis, TCR-TCR, TCR-HLA and TCR-CMV co-occurrence was scored with hypergeometric tests, and a repertoire-size bias correction was applied to TCR pairs. In a later analysis, false discovery rates were estimated by permuting HLA or CMV assignments 20 times. In a later analysis, co-occurring TCRs were grouped using DBSCAN, and TCRdist sequence similarity was added for clustering within HLA-allele-positive subsets. Repertoires with fewer than 30,000 or more than 120,000 public chains were left out of co-occurrence clustering, as were about 5 repertoires with anomalous nucleotide sharing. In TCRdb, the immuneACCESS table is reduced to in-frame sequences with V and J assigned. These tables do not hold every clone; where another copy was compared, an unresolved V gene accounts for under half, and the others remain unexplained. From that table come the V and J calls and clone size; the DNA was used to work out D and trimming. The sample yields 100,000 or so clones; roughly four fifths were counted once. The top ten clonotypes cover approximately 4.6% of the sample.

The cohort consisted of 600 to 700 healthy bone marrow donors. Cohort members were all nominally healthy when sampled, although unrecorded immune exposures were likely present. The donor tested CMV seropositive and was one of the 289 seropositive cohort members. A peripheral blood sample was collected from each donor, and TCR beta sequencing was performed on peripheral blood mononuclear cells. The Qiagen DNeasy Blood Extraction Kit was used to extract genomic DNA from the blood cell samples. From cysteine to phenylalanine, the CDR3 is 10 amino acids long. Just the 30-base CDR3 DNA is kept, in frame starting at base 1. The V and J ends are trimmed by 4 bases and 6 bases, leaving 4 bases between them. The germline V gene yields SQVTM for CDR1 and ANQGSEA for CDR2. Points on this clone: Its binding antigen is unknown. No much larger clone is present one base from it, and per-base qualities are unavailable.

The source is a woman aged 35 to 49 in good health and CMV-seropositive. The chain was built from TRBV29-1 and TRBJ2-1; the D gene remains uncertain. Source material: PBMCs. The CDR3: CSVGLNEQFF. DNA sequence: TGCAGCGTTGGTCTCAATGAGCAGTTCTTC.